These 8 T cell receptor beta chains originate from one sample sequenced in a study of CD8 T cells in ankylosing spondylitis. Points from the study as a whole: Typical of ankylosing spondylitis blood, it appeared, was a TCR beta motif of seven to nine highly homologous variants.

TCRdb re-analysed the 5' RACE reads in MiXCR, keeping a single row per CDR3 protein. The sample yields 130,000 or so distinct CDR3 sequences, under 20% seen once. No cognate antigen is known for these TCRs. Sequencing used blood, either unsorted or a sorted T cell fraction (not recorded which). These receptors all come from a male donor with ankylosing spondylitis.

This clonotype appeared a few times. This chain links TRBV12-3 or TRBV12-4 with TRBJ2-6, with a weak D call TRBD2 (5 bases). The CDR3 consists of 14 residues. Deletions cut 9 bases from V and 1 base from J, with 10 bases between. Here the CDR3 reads CASTRTSGANVLTF. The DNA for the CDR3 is TGTGCCAGTACTAGGACTTCTGGGGCCAACGTCCTGACTTTC.

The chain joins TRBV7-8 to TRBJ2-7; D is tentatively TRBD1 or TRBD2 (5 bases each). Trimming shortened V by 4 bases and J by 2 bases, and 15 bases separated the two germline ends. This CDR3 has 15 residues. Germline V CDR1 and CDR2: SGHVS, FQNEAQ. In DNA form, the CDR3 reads TGTGCCAGCAGCTCGGGACCAACCGGAGCCTACGAGCAGTACTTC. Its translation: CASSSGPTGAYEQYF. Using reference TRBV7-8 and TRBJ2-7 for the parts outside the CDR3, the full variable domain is GAGVSQSPRYKVAKRGQDVALRCDPISGHVSLFWYQQALGQGPEFLTYFQNEAQLDKSGLPSDRFFAERPEGSVSTLKIQRTQQEDSAVYLCASSSGPTGAYEQYFGPGTRLTVT.

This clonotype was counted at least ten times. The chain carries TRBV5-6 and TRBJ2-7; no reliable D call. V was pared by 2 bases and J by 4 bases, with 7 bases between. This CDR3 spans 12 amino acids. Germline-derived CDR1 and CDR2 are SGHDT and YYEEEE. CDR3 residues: CASSFGAYEQYF. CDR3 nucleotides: TGTGCCAGCAGCTTCGGCGCGTACGAGCAGTACTTC.

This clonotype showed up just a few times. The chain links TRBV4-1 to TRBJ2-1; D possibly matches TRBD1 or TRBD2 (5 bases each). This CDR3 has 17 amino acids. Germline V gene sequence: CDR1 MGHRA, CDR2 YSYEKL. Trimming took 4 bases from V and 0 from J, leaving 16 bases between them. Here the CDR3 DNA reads TGCGCCAGCAGCCTCGAGGGGTCGCGGAGCTCCTACAATGAGCAGTTCTTC. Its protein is CASSLEGSRSSYNEQFF.

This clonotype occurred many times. CDR3 bases: TGCGCCAGCAGCCTACAGGGGGGTTATGGCTACACCTTC. It specifies CASSLQGGYGYTF. The chain employs TRBV4-3 and TRBJ1-2; 8 bases align to TRBD1. Losses at the gene ends were 4 bases for V and 5 bases for J; bases not matched to a gene: 3. This CDR3 region has 13 residues. Looked up from germline, CDR1 is LGHNA and CDR2 is YSLEER.

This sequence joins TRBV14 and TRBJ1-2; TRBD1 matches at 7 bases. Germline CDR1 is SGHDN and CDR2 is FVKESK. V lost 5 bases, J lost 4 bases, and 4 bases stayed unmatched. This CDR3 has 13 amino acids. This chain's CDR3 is CASSRRGLYGYTF. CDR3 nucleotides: TGTGCCAGCAGCAGAAGGGGGCTCTATGGCTACACCTTC.

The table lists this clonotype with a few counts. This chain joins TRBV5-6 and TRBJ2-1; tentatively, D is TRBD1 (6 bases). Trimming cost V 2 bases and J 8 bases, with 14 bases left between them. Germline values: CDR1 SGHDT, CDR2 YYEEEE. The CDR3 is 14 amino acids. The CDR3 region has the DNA TGTGCCAGCAGCTTATGGGGGCGCGATTATGAGCAGTTCTTC. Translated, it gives CASSLWGRDYEQFF.

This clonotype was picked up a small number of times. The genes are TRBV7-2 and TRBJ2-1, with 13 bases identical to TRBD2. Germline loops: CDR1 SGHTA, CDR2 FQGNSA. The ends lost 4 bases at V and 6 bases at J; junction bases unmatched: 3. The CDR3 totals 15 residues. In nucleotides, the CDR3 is TGTGCCAGCAGCTACGGGACTAGCGGGATCAATGAGCAGTTCTTC. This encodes CASSYGTSGINEQFF. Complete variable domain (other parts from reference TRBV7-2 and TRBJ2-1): GAGVSQSPSNKVTEKGKDVELRCDPISGHTALYWYRQSLGQGLEFLIYFQGNSAPDKSGLPSDRFSAERTGGSVSTLTIQRTQQEDSAVYLCASSYGTSGINEQFFGPGTRLTVL.